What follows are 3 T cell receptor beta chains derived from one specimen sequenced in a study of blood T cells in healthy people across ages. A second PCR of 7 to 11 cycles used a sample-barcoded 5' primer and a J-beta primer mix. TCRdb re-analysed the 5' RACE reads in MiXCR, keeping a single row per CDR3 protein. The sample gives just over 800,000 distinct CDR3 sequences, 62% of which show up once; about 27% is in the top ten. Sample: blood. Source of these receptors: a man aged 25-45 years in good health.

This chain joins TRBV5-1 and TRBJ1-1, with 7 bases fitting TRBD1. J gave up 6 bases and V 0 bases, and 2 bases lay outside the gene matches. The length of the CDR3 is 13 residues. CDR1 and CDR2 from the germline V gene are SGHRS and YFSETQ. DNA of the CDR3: TGCGCCAGCAGCTTGGGGGACAGACCTGAAGCTTTCTTT. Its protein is CASSLGDRPEAFF.

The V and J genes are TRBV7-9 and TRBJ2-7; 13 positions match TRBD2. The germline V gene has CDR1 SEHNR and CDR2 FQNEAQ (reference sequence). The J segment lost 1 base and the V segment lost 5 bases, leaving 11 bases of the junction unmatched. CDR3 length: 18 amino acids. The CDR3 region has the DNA TGTGCCAGCAGCCACGGGACTAGCGGGACCCCCGGGTCCTACGAGCAGTACTTC. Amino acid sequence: CASSHGTSGTPGSYEQYF.

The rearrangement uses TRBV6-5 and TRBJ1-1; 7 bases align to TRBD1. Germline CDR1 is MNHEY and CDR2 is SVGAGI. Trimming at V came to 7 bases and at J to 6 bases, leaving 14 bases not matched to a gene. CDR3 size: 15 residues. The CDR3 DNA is TGTGCCAGCACCGGGGTAGGGGCAGGGGGACCTGAAGCTTTCTTT. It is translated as CASTGVGAGGPEAFF.